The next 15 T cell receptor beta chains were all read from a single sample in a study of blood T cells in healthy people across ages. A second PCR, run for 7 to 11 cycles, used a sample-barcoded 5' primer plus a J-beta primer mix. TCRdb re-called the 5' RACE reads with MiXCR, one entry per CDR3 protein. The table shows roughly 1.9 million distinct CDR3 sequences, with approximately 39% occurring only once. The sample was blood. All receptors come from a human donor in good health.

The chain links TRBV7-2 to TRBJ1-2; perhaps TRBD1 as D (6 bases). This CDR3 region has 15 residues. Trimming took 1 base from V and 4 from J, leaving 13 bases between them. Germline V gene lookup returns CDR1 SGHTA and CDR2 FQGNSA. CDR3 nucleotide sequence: TGTGCCAGCAGCTTAGATACCGGGACAACCTATGGCTACACCTTC. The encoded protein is CASSLDTGTTYGYTF.

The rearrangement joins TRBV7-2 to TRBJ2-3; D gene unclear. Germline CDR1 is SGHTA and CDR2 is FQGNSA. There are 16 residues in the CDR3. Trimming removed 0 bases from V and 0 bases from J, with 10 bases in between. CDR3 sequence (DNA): TGTGCCAGCAGCTTAGCGCTAGGAGTTAGCACAGATACGCAGTATTTT. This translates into CASSLALGVSTDTQYF.

The CDR3 here is CASSFRGLEEKLFF. Here the CDR3 DNA reads TGCGCCAGCAGCTTTCGGGGGCTCGAGGAAAAACTGTTTTTT. The genes are TRBV5-1 and TRBJ1-4, with a possible D match to TRBD1 (6 bases). Germline V CDR1 and CDR2: SGHRS, YFSETQ. This CDR3 is built from 14 residues. With 2 bases removed from V and 8 bases from J, the gap between germline ends came to 13 bases.

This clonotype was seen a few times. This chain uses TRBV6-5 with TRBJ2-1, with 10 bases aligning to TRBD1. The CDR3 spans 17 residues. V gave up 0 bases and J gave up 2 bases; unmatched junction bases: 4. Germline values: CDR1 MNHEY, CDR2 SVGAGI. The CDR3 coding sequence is TGTGCCAGCAGTTACTCCTACGGACAGGGGGCCTACAATGAGCAGTTCTTC. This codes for CASSYSYGQGAYNEQFF.

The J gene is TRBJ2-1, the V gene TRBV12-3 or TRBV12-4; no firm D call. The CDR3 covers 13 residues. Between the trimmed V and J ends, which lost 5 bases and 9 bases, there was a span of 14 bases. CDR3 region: CASSTPPAGEQFF. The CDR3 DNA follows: TGTGCCAGCAGTACCCCGCCCGCTGGTGAGCAGTTCTTC.

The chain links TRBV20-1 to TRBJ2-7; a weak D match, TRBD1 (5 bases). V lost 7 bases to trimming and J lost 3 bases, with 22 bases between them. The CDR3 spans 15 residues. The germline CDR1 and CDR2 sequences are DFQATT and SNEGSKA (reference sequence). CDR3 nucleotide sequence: TGCAGTGTTGAAAACCGACTGTCCAGGGACTACGAGCAGTACTTC. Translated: CSVENRLSRDYEQYF.

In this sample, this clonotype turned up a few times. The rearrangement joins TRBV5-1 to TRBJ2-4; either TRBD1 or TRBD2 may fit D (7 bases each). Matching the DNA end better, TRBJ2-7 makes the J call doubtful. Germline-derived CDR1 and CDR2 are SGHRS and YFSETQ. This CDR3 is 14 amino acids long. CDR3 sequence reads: CASSLIQGRDEQYF. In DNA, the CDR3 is TGCGCCAGCAGCTTGATACAGGGGAGGGACGAGCAGTACTTC.

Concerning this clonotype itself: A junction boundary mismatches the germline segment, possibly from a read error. CDR3 amino acids: CAGSSGPYSNQPQHF. DNA of the CDR3: TGTGCCGGCAGCTCCGGACCCTATAGCAATCAGCCCCAGCATTTT. This chain uses TRBV7-2 with TRBJ1-5, with D hard to call. CDR1 SGHTA and CDR2 FQGNSA come from the germline V gene. The length of the CDR3 is 15 residues.

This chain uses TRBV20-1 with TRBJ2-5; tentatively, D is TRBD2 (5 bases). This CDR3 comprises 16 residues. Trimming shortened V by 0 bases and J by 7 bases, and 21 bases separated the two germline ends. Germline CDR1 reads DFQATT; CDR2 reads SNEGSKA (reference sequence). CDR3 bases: TGCAGTGCTAGAGATCTTTCCCAGCGGCCTTTGGGGACCCAGTACTTC. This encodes CSARDLSQRPLGTQYF.

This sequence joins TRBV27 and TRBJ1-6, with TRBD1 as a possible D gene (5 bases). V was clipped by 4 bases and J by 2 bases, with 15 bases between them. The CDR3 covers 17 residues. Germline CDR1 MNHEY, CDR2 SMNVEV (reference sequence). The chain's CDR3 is CASSSRLGGTYNSPLHF. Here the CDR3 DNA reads TGTGCCAGCAGTTCCCGCCTTGGGGGAACCTATAATTCACCCCTCCACTTT.

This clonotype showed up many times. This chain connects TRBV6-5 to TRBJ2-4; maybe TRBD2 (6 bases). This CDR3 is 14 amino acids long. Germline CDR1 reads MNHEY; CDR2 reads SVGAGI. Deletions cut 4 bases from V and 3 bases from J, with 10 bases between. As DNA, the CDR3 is TGTGCCAGCAGTTCCTTGGGGGGCAAAAACATTCAGTACTTC. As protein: CASSSLGGKNIQYF.

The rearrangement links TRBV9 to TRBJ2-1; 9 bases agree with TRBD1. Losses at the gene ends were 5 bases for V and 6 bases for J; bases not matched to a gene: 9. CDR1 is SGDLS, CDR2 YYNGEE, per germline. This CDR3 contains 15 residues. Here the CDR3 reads CASRGGDRVGNEQFF. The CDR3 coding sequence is TGTGCCAGCAGAGGAGGGGACAGGGTCGGCAATGAGCAGTTCTTC.

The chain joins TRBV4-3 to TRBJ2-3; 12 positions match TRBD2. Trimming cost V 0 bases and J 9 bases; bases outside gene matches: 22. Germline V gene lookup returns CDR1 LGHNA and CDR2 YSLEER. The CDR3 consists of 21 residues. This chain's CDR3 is CASSQESLASGGALPSGTQYF. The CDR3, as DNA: TGCGCCAGCAGCCAAGAGTCTCTGGCTAGCGGGGGGGCCCTACCTTCAGGCACGCAGTATTTT.

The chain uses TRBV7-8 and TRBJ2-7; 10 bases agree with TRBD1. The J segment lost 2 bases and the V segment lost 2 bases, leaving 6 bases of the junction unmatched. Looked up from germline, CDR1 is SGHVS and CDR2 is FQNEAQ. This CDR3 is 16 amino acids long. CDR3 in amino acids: CASSLLLGQGTYEQYF. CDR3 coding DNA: TGTGCCAGCAGCTTATTGTTGGGACAGGGGACCTACGAGCAGTACTTC.

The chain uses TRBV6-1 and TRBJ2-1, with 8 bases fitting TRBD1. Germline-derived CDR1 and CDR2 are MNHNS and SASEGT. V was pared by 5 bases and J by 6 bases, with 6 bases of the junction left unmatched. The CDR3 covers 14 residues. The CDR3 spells CASSPRGTGNEQFF. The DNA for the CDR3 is TGTGCCAGCAGTCCACGGGGGACAGGCAATGAGCAGTTCTTC.